The 7 T cell receptor beta chains given below trace back to one sample, sequenced in a study of blood T cell repertoires in COVID-19 (dated by TCRdb to between 2020 and 2021). Library creation used the immunoSEQ multiplex PCR assay. TCRdb limited this immuneACCESS table to in-frame rearrangements with V and J called. A share of clones is missing; checked studies link under half to unresolved V genes, and the rest is unexplained. Here the sample has tens of thousands of clones; 85% occur a single time. The ten largest clones take up 25% of the sample. Sequencing was carried out using peripheral blood. The receptors come from a human donor in a cohort sampled during active COVID-19.

This chain links TRBV7-6 with TRBJ2-1, with 10 bases matching TRBD2. Looked up from germline, CDR1 is SGHVS and CDR2 is FNYEAQ. The CDR3 has 14 amino acids. Trimming took 5 bases from V and 9 from J; bases not matched to a gene: 7. The CDR3 is CASSTSGGGFEQFF. The CDR3 coding sequence is TGTGCCAGCAGCACCAGCGGGGGGGGATTTGAGCAGTTCTTC. Looking up the rest from reference TRBV7-6 and TRBJ2-1 gives the full variable domain: GAGVSQSPRYKVTKRGQDVALRCDPISGHVSLYWYRQALGQGPEFLTYFNYEAQQDKSGLPNDRFSAERPEGSISTLTIQRTEQRDSAMYRCASSTSGGGFEQFFGPGTRLTVL.

This clone was seen just once. The V and J genes are TRBV7-3 and TRBJ2-2; 16 bases line up with TRBD2. CDR1 is SGHTA and CDR2 is FQGTGA in the germline V gene. The CDR3 sequence is 19 residues long. Unmatched junction bases numbered 8, after V lost 0 bases and J lost 7 bases. CDR3 loop: CASSLTPGLAGGRGGELFF. In DNA form, the CDR3 reads TGTGCCAGCAGCTTAACCCCGGGACTAGCGGGGGGGCGAGGCGGGGAGCTGTTTTTT.

V gene TRBV6-5 combines with J gene TRBJ2-1; TRBD1 matches 7 bases. CDR3 length equals 15 residues. V was clipped by 4 bases and J by 0 bases; unmatched bases: 3. Looked up from germline, CDR1 is MNHEY and CDR2 is SVGAGI. The CDR3 sequence: CASSSQGVSYNEQFF. The CDR3 DNA sequence: TGTGCCAGCAGTTCTCAGGGGGTCTCCTACAATGAGCAGTTCTTC.

The rearrangement joins TRBV6-1 to TRBJ2-7; TRBD1 matches 8 bases. The V and J ends lost 4 bases and 2 bases, in that order; junction bases with no gene match: 10. The CDR3 sequence is 16 residues long. Germline V gene sequence: CDR1 MNHNS, CDR2 SASEGT. The CDR3 DNA reads as TGTGCCAGCAGTGCCTTAGCCGGGACAGGTCCCTACGAGCAGTACTTC. Protein: CASSALAGTGPYEQYF.

V is TRBV11-3 and J is TRBJ1-1; D not resolved. V was pared by 5 bases and J by 0 bases, with 13 bases between. The CDR3 extends over 15 amino acids. Germline CDR1 and CDR2: SGHNT and YENEEA. CDR3 sequence (DNA): TGTGCCAGCAGCGCAAGCCCATCGGTGAACACTGAAGCTTTCTTT. The encoded protein is CASSASPSVNTEAFF. Variable domain in full (rest from reference TRBV11-3 and TRBJ1-1): EAGVVQSPRYKIIEKKQPVAFWCNPISGHNTLYWYLQNLGQGPELLIRYENEEAVDDSQLPKDRFSAERLKGVDSTLKIQPAELGDSAVYLCASSASPSVNTEAFFGQGTRLTVV.

The genes are TRBV7-3 and TRBJ1-6; D is uncertain. Germline V CDR1 and CDR2: SGHTA, FQGTGA. The CDR3 consists of 14 residues. V was shortened by 3 bases and J by 7 bases, with 10 bases between the two germline ends. In nucleotides, the CDR3 is TGTGCCAGCAGCTTGGCGGGAACCAATTCACCCCTCCACTTT. It encodes CASSLAGTNSPLHF. The full variable domain, rest sourced from reference TRBV7-3 and TRBJ1-6, is GAGVSQTPSNKVTEKGKYVELRCDPISGHTALYWYRQSLGQGPEFLIYFQGTGAADDSGLPNDRFFAVRPEGSVSTLKIQRTERGDSAVYLCASSLAGTNSPLHFGNGTRLTVT.

The rearrangement joins TRBV6-6 to TRBJ1-5; no definite D call. V lost 10 bases, J lost 5 bases, and 15 bases lay in between. CDR1 MNHNY and CDR2 SVGAGI come from the germline V gene (reference sequence). This CDR3 contains 13 residues. The CDR3: CATLRAGHQPQHF. DNA for the CDR3: TGTGCCACCCTGCGGGCAGGCCATCAGCCCCAGCATTTT.